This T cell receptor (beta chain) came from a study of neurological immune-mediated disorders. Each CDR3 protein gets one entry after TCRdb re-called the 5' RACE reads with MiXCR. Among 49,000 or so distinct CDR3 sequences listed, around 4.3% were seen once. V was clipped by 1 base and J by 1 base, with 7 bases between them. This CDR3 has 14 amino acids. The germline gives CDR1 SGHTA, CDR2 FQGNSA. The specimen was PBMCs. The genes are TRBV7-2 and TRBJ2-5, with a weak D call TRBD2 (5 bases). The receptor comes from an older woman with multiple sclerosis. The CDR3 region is CASSLGGPQETQYF. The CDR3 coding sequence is TGTGCCAGCAGCTTAGGAGGGCCCCAAGAGACCCAGTACTTC.